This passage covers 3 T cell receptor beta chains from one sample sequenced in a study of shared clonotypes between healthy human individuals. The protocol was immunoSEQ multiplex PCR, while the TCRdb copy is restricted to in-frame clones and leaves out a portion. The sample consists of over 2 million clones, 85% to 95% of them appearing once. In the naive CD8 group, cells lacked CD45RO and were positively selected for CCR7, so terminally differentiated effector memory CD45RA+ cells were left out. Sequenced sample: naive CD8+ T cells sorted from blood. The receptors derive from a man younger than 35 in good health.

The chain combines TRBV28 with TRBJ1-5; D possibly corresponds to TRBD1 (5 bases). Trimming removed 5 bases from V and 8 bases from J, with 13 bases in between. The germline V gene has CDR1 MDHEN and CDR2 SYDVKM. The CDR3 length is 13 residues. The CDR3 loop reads CASSMDGAKPQHF. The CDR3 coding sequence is TGTGCCAGCAGTATGGACGGGGCAAAGCCCCAGCATTTT. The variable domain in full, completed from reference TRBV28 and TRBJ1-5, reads DVKVTQSSRYLVKRTGEKVFLECVQDMDHENMFWYRQDPGLGLRLIYFSYDVKMKEKGDIPEGYSVSREKKERFSLILESASTNQTSMYLCASSMDGAKPQHFGDGTRLSIL.

This CDR3 reads CASTPTGDEQYF. CDR3 DNA: TGTGCCAGTACTCCGACAGGGGACGAGCAGTACTTC. This chain uses TRBV7-9 with TRBJ2-7; 8 positions agree with TRBD1. Germline lookup yields CDR1 SEHNR and CDR2 FQNEAQ (reference sequence). V was clipped by 9 bases and J by 5 bases; unmatched bases: 6. The CDR3 has 12 amino acids.

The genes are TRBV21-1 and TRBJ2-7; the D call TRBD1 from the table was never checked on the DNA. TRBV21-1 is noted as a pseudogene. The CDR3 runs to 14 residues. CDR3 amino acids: CASSERQGLDEQYF. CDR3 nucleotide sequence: TGTGCCAGCAGCGAGCGACAGGGACTGGACGAGCAGTACTTC.